The sample holds one count of the clone carrying this T cell receptor (beta chain). What it binds is unknown. From germline, CDR1 is WSHSY and CDR2 SAAADI. This CDR3 region has 13 residues. Trimming pared 6 bases from V and 2 bases from J, leaving 10 bases between. Clones were sequenced by immunoSEQ multiplex PCR, and TCRdb holds only the in-frame ones, with some missing. This sample carries about 74,000 clones, 94% of them seen once, and the ten largest clones take roughly 1.4%. These data are taken from a study of cytomegalovirus exposure and HLA in healthy donors. Across the study: It was reported in a later analysis that the same platform had been used for the 120 or so validation repertoires as for the 550 to 750 first-cohort repertoires. Study results and limitations: In the roughly 110 validation repertoires, about 94% of cluster scores exceeded 0, per a later analysis. The study labeled 164 TCR beta chains cytomegalovirus-associated.

The sample taken for sequencing was PBMCs. The chain joins TRBV10-2 to TRBJ1-2; possible D gene TRBD1, 6 bases. This sequence originates from a young man in good health and CMV-seropositive. The CDR3 nucleotides are TGCGCCAGCAGCCTCGGACAGAACTATGGCTACACCTTC. As protein: CASSLGQNYGYTF.